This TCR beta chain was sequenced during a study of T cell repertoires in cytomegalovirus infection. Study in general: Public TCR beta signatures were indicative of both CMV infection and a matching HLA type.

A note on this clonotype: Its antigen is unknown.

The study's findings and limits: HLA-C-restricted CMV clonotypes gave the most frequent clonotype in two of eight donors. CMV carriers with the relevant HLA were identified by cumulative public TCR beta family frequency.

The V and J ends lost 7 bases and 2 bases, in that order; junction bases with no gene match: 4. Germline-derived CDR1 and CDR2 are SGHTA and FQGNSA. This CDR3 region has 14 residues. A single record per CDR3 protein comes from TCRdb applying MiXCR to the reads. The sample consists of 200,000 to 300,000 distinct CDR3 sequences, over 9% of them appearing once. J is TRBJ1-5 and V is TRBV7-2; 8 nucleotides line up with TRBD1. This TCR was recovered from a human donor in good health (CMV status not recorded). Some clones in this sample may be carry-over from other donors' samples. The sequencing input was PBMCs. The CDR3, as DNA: TGTGCCAGCACCCTGACAGGGGGCAATCAGCCCCAGCATTTT. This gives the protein CASTLTGGNQPQHF.